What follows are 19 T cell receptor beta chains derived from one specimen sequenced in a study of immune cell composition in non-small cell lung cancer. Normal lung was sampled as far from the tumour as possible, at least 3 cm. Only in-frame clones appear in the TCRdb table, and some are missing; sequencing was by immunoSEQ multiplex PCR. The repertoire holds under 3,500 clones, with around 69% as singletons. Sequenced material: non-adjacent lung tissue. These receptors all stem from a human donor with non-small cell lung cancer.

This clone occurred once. For the CDR3, the DNA is TGTGCCAGCAGTACTAGCCTCCAAGAGACCCAGTACTTC. Encoded protein: CASSTSLQETQYF. The chain employs TRBV21-1 and TRBJ2-5; the listed D gene, TRBD2, was not tested against the DNA. TRBV21-1 is shown as a pseudogene. The CDR3 loop spans 13 amino acids.

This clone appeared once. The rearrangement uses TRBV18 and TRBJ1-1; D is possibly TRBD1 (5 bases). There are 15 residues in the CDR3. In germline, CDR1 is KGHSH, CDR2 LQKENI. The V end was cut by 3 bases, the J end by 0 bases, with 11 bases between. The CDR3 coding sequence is TGTGCCAGCTCACCGGAGACAGAGATGAACACTGAAGCTTTCTTT. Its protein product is CASSPETEMNTEAFF.

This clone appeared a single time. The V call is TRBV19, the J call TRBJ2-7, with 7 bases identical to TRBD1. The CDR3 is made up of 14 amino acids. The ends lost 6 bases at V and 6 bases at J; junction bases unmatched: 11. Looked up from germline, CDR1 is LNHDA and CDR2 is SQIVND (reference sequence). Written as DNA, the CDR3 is TGTGCCAGTAGCCGCTCCGGGACAGCAGGCGAGCAGTACTTC. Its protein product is CASSRSGTAGEQYF.

CDR3 residues: CASRNRGGMNTEAFF. CDR3 nucleotides: TGTGCCAGTCGTAATAGGGGAGGGATGAACACTGAAGCTTTCTTT. This chain joins TRBV19 and TRBJ1-1; D perhaps matches TRBD1 (5 bases). Trimming stripped 8 bases from V and 0 bases from J, with 16 bases between. The germline gives CDR1 LNHDA, CDR2 SQIVND (reference sequence). This CDR3 spans 15 amino acids.

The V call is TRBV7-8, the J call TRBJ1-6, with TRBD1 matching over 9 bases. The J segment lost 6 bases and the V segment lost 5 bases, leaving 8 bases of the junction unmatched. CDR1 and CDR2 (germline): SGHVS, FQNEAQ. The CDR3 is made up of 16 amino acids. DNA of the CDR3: TGTGCCAGCAGCGCCTTCGGGACAGGGCCTAATTCACCCCTCCACTTT. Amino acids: CASSAFGTGPNSPLHF. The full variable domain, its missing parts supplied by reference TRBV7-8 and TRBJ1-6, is GAGVSQSPRYKVAKRGQDVALRCDPISGHVSLFWYQQALGQGPEFLTYFQNEAQLDKSGLPSDRFFAERPEGSVSTLKIQRTQQEDSAVYLCASSAFGTGPNSPLHFGNGTRLTVT.

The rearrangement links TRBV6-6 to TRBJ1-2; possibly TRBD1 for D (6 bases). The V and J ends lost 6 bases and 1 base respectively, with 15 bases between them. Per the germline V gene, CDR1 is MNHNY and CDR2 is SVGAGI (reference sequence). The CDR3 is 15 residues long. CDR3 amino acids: CASSPGGAHNYGYTF. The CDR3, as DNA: TGTGCCAGCAGCCCGGGGGGCGCCCATAACTATGGCTACACCTTC.

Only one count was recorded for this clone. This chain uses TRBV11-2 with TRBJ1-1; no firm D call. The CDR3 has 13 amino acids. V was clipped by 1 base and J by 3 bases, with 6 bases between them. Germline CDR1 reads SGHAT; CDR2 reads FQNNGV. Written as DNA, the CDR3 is TGTGCCAGCAGCTTAGCCCCTCACACTGAAGCTTTCTTT. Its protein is CASSLAPHTEAFF.

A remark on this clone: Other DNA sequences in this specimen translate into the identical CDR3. This CDR3 reads CASSLAGDSNQPQHF. CDR3 nucleotides: TGTGCCAGCAGCTTAGCAGGAGATAGCAATCAGCCCCAGCATTTT. The chain links TRBV7-2 to TRBJ1-5; no definite D call. The V gene lost 0 bases and the J gene lost 0 bases, with 6 bases spanning the gap. Looked up from germline, CDR1 is SGHTA and CDR2 is FQGNSA. The CDR3 runs to 15 residues. The full variable domain, in which reference TRBV7-2 and TRBJ1-5 provide the parts outside the CDR3, is GAGVSQSPSNKVTEKGKDVELRCDPISGHTALYWYRQSLGQGLEFLIYFQGNSAPDKSGLPSDRFSAERTGGSVSTLTIQRTQQEDSAVYLCASSLAGDSNQPQHFGDGTRLSIL.

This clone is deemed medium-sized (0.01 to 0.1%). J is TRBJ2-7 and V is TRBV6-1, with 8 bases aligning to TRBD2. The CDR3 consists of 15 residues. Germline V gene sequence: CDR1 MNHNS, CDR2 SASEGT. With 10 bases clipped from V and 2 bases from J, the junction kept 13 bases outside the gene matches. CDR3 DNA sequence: TGTGCCATCAAACGCGAAAATAGCGGGGCCTACGAGCAGTACTTC. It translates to CAIKRENSGAYEQYF.

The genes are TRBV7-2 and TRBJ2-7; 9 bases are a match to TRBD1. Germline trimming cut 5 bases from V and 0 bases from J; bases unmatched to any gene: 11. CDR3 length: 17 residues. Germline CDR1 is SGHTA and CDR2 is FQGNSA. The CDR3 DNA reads TGTGCCAGCAGCCCCCAAACCGGGACAGGGAGCTCCTACGAGCAGTACTTC. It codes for CASSPQTGTGSSYEQYF.

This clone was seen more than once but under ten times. The CDR3 sequence is CASSPSGTGEGYTF. CDR3 coding DNA: TGTGCCAGCTCACCATCCGGGACGGGGGAGGGCTACACCTTC. The gene calls are TRBV18 and TRBJ1-2; D perhaps matches TRBD1 (5 bases). There are 14 residues in the CDR3. The germline CDR1 and CDR2 sequences are KGHSH and LQKENI. V dropped 2 bases and J dropped 8 bases, with 15 bases sitting between them. Drawing the rest from reference TRBV18 and TRBJ1-2, the complete variable domain is NAGVMQNPRHLVRRRGQEARLRCSPMKGHSHVYWYRQLPEEGLKFMVYLQKENIIDESGMPKERFSAEFPKEGPSILRIQQVVRGDSAAYFCASSPSGTGEGYTFGSGTRLTVV.

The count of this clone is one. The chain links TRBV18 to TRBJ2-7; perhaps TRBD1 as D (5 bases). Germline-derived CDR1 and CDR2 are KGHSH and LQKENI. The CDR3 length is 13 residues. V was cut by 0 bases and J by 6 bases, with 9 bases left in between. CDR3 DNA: TGTGCCAGCTCACCACCGATGGGGCCCGAGCAGTACTTC. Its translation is CASSPPMGPEQYF.

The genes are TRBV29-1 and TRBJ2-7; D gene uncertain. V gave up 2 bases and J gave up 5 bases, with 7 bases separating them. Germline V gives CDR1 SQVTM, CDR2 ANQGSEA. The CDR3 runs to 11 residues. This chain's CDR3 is CSVELSDEQYF. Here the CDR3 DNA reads TGCAGCGTTGAATTGTCAGACGAGCAGTACTTC.

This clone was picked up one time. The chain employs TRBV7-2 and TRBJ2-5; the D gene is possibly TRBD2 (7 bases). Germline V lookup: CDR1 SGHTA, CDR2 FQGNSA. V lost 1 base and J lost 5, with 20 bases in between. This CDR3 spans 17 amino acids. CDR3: CASSLGPGGPLRETQYF. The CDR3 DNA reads TGTGCCAGCAGCTTAGGACCGGGGGGCCCGTTGAGGGAGACCCAGTACTTC.

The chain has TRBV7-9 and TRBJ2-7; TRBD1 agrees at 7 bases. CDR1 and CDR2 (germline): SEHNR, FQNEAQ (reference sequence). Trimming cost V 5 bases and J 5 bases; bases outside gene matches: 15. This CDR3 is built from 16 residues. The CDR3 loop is CASSAQGQGVPHEQYF. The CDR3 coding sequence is TGTGCCAGCAGCGCACAGGGCCAGGGGGTTCCCCACGAGCAGTACTTC. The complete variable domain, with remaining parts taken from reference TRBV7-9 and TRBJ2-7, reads DTGVSQNPRHKITKRGQNVTFRCDPISEHNRLYWYRQTLGQGPEFLTYFQNEAQLEKSRLLSDRFSAERPKGSFSTLEIQRTEQGDSAMYLCASSAQGQGVPHEQYFGPGTRLTVT.

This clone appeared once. The CDR3 spells CASSMGTSAKETQYF. In DNA, the CDR3 is TGTGCCAGTAGTATGGGGACTAGCGCTAAAGAGACCCAGTACTTC. The J gene is TRBJ2-5, the V gene TRBV19; 10 nucleotides align to TRBD2. There are 15 residues in the CDR3. The trim removed 3 bases at V and 3 bases at J, leaving 4 bases unmatched. Germline V gene lookup returns CDR1 LNHDA and CDR2 SQIVND (reference sequence).

CDR3 in amino acids: CASSQDPSGGASVTDTQYF. CDR3 nucleotides: TGTGCCAGCAGCCAAGATCCTAGCGGGGGGGCCTCGGTGACAGATACGCAGTATTTT. V usage is TRBV4-2 and J usage is TRBJ2-3, with 12 bases fitting TRBD2. Germline lookup yields CDR1 LGHNA and CDR2 YNFKEQ. Germline trimming cut 0 bases from V and 3 bases from J; bases unmatched to any gene: 10. This CDR3 has 19 residues.

The CDR3 region is CASSSGVAGGFTDTQYF. The CDR3 DNA follows: TGCGCCAGCAGCTCTGGAGTGGCGGGAGGTTTCACAGATACGCAGTATTTT. V and J are TRBV5-1 and TRBJ2-3, with 8 positions matching TRBD2. The length of the CDR3 is 17 residues. The J segment lost 2 bases and the V segment lost 3 bases, leaving 11 bases of the junction unmatched. CDR1 SGHRS and CDR2 YFSETQ come from the germline V gene.

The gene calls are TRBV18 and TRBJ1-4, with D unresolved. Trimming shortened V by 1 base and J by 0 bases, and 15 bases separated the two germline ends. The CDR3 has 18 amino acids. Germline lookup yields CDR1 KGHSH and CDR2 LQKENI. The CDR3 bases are TGTGCCAGCTCACCACGGGGAGCGACCATTTCAACTAATGAAAAACTGTTTTTT. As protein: CASSPRGATISTNEKLFF.